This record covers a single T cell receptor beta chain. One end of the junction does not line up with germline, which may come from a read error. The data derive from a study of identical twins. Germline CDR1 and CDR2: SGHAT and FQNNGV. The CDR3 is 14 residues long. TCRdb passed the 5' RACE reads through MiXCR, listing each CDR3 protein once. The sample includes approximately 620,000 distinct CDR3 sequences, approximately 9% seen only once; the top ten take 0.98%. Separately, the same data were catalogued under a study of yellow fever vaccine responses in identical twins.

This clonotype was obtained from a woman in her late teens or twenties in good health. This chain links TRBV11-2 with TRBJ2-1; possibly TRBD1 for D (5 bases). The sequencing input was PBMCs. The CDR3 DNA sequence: TGTGCCAGCACCTTAGGGGCTGTAGATGGTGAGCAGTTCTTC. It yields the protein CASTLGAVDGEQFF.